This TCR beta chain is from a study of T cell clusters in autoimmune cytopenias. Across the study: The median distinct TRB clonotype count was 2,000 to 3,000 per sample, from a median approximately 52,000 reads.

This CDR3 has 15 amino acids. Germline lookup yields CDR1 ENHRY and CDR2 SYGVKD. TRB amplification used around 0.25 ug of peripheral blood genomic DNA. TRB was amplified by touch-down multiplex PCR, primer pools A and B combined. TCRdb re-called the multiplex PCR reads and gives one entry per CDR3 protein, without DNA. The sample has about 8,300 distinct CDR3 sequences; the top ten hold around 3.3%. In terms of frequency, this clonotype is medium-sized. Its antigen is not identified. Regarding the study as a whole: TRB repertoire shifts in secondary cytopenia and chronic lymphocytic leukemia mostly reflected lymphoma, not autoimmunity. The cluster-lack signature was not seen for secondary cytopenia versus chronic lymphocytic leukemia. Clustering suggested that physiological T cell clusters were missing in primary autoimmune cytopenia patients.

The clonotype comes from a human donor with an autoimmune cytopenia or autoimmune hepatitis (not recorded which). The J gene is TRBJ1-2, the V gene TRBV10-3; TCRdb returns TRBD1, unconfirmable since there is no DNA. The source material was peripheral blood. CDR3 loop: CAISERDLNSDGYTF.